This TCR beta chain is drawn from a study of beta chain features in type 1 diabetes. Overall study results and limits: Sequencing from cDNA could over-represent high-TCR-expressing cells. Type 1 diabetes patients had moderately but significantly shorter TCRB CDR3s in all four CD4+ subsets.

Sequenced material consisted of expressed TCRB transcripts (all of the isolated RNA was reverse transcribed). TCRdb's table, derived via immunoSEQ multiplex PCR, lists solely in-frame clones and lacks some. The sample carries under 300,000 clones, about 14% recorded once. This CDR3 is 19 amino acids long. V shed 1 base, J shed 3 bases, and the junction held 10 bases outside the gene matches. Germline CDR1 reads SEHNR; CDR2 reads FQNEAQ (reference sequence). This clone has only a few counts. Its antigen is not known. The chain has TRBV7-9 and TRBJ2-6; 9 bases are shared with TRBD1. The sequence was collected from a man younger than 40 with type 1 diabetes. Sequencing was carried out using naive CD4+ T cells from blood. This chain's CDR3 is CASSLGGTGYEDGANVLTF. The DNA of the CDR3 is TGTGCCAGCAGCTTAGGGGGGACAGGGTACGAGGATGGGGCCAACGTCCTGACTTTC. The whole variable domain, filled in from reference TRBV7-9 and TRBJ2-6, reads DTGVSQNPRHKITKRGQNVTFRCDPISEHNRLYWYRQTLGQGPEFLTYFQNEAQLEKSRLLSDRFSAERPKGSFSTLEIQRTEQGDSAMYLCASSLGGTGYEDGANVLTFGAGSRLTVL.